This T cell receptor beta chain was obtained from a study of blood T cell repertoires in COVID-19. In the study overall: Samples of COVID-19 (acute and convalescent) were obtained from the United States, Italy and Spain. T cells, B-cell-depleted T cells, or PBMCs provided the cDNA or gDNA that served as material.

As handled by the study authors: Nucleated cell number was recorded as an estimate derived from reference gene primer amplification. The assay was immunoSEQ multiplex PCR, and TCRdb's table has in-frame clones only and misses some. V and J calls and clone size are as listed in that table; D and trimming were resolved from the DNA. The data show approximately 230,000 clones, approximately 90% seen once. Germline-derived CDR1 and CDR2 are MDHEN and SYDVKM. V lost 1 base, J lost 8 bases, and 4 bases stayed unmatched. The CDR3 consists of 13 residues. During active infection, Seattle patients enrolled and were then monitored through disease. This clone was detected a few times.

What was sequenced was peripheral blood. V usage is TRBV28 and J usage is TRBJ1-2; 7 bases agree with TRBD1. The TCR was taken from a woman in her twenties or thirties with COVID-19, enrolled during active disease. This CDR3 reads CASSLSTGRGYTF. The CDR3 region has the DNA TGTGCCAGCAGTTTATCGACAGGGAGAGGCTACACCTTC.